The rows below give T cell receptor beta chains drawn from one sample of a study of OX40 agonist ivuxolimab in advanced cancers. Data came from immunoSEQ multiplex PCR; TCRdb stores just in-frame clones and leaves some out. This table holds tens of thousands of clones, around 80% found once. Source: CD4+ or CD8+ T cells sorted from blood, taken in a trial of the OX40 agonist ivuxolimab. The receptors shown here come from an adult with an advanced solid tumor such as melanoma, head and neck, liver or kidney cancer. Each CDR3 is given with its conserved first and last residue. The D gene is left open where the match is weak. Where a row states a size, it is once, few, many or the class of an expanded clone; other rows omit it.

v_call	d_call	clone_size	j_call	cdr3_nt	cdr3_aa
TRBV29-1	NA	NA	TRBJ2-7	TGCAGCGTTGAAGGCGGCGGGGACTCCTACGAGCAGTACTTC	CSVEGGGDSYEQYF
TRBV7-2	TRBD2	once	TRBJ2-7	TGTGCCAGCAGCTTAGGGGTAGCGGGAGGGCGGGAGCAGTACTTC	CASSLGVAGGREQYF
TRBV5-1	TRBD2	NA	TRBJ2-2	TGCGCCAGCAGCTCCCGGACTAGCGGGTCCGGGGAGCTGTTTTTT	CASSSRTSGSGELFF
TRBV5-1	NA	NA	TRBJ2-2	TGCGCCAGCAGCCCCTACCGACACGACCGAAACACCGGGGAGCTGTTTTTT	CASSPYRHDRNTGELFF
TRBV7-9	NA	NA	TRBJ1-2	TGTGCCAGCAGCCATGACTGGGCCGGGGATTATGGCTACACCTTC	CASSHDWAGDYGYTF
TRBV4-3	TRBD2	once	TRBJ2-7	TGCGCCAGCAGCCAAGAGTTGGGTAGCGGGCCCTCCTACGAGCAGTACTTC	CASSQELGSGPSYEQYF
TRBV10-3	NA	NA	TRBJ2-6	TGTGCCATCTCGGGGGCGTGGACTGGGGCCAACGTCCTGACTTTC	CAISGAWTGANVLTF
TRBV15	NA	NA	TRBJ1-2	TGTGCCACCAGCAGAGCAGACGGGACGGCTGGCCTTGGCTACACCTTC	CATSRADGTAGLGYTF
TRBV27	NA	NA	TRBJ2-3	TGTGCCAGCAGTTACCGGGATGGTACGCAGTATTTT	CASSYRDGTQYF
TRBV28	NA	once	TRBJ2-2	TGTGCCAGCAGTCCGGAGATTTTCACCGGGGAGCTGTTTTTT	CASSPEIFTGELFF
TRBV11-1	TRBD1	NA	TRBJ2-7	TGTGCCAGCAGCGTCAGGGGGTACGAGCAGTACTTC	CASSVRGYEQYF
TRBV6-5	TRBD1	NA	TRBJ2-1	TGTGCCAGCAGTTACGGGGTCAGGGGGCAATACAATGAGCAGTTCTTC	CASSYGVRGQYNEQFF
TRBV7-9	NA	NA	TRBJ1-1	TGTGCCAGCAGCTCGGTGCGGGGGGCTGGTACTGAAGCTTTCTTT	CASSSVRGAGTEAFF
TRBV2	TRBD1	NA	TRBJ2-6	TGTGCCAGCAGTGATTGGACAGGGTCAGGGGCCAACGTCCTGACTTTC	CASSDWTGSGANVLTF
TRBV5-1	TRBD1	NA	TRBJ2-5	TGCGCCAGCAGCCGGACTGGGGGACAGTCAGAAGAGACCCAGTACTTC	CASSRTGGQSEETQYF
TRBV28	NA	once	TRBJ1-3	TGTGCCAGCAGTTTCAGGCCAGCCTCTGGAAACACCATATATTTT	CASSFRPASGNTIYF
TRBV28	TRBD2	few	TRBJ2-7	TGTGCCAGCGATAGCGGGAGGGCCGGTGAGCAGTACTTC	CASDSGRAGEQYF
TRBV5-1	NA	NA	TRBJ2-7	TGCGCCAGCACCCGGACAGAGTCCTACGAGCAGTACTTC	CASTRTESYEQYF
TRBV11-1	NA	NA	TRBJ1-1	TGTGCCAGCAGCCTACACCGGAACACTGAAGCTTTCTTT	CASSLHRNTEAFF
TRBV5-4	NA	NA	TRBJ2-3	TGTGCCAGCAGCTTGGAAAGAACAGATACGCAGTATTTT	CASSLERTDTQYF
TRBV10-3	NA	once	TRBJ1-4	TGTGCCATCAGTGATCGGGTGGCAGCTAATGAAAAACTGTTTTTT	CAISDRVAANEKLFF
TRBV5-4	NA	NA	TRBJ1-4	TGTGCCAGCGGGGACGGACTGAATGAAAAACTGTTTTTT	CASGDGLNEKLFF
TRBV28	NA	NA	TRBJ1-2	TGTGCCAGCGGGAGGAACTATGGCTACACCTTC	CASGRNYGYTF
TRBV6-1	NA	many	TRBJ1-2	TGTGCCAGCAGAAGGTGGCCGAACTATGGCTACACCTTC	CASRRWPNYGYTF
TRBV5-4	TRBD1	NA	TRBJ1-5	TGTGCCAGCAGCCAAGAGTCTGGACAGGGGAATCAGCCCCAGCATTTT	CASSQESGQGNQPQHF
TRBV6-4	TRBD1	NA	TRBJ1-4	TGTGCCAGCAGTAGGGACAGGAATGAAAAACTGTTTTTT	CASSRDRNEKLFF
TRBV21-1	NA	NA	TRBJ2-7	TGTGCCAGCAGCAAAGGGGGGGGGCAGGGGGCGAGAGAGCAGTACTTC	CASSKGGGQGAREQYF
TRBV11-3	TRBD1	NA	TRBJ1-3	TGTGCCAGCAGCCCCGGGACAGGAGGAAACACCATATATTTT	CASSPGTGGNTIYF
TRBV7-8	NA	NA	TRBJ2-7	TGTGCCAGCAGCTTAGAGCTGGTAAAGCAATACGAGCAGTACTTC	CASSLELVKQYEQYF
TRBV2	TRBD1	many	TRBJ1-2	TGTGCCAGCAGGGCAACAGGGGTTAACTATGGCTACACCTTC	CASRATGVNYGYTF
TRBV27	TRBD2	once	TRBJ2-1	TGTGCCAGCAGTCTCATACTAGCGGGGGGCCGGAGGGAGCAGTTCTTC	CASSLILAGGRREQFF
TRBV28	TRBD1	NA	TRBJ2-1	TGTGCCAGCGCCCCAACCCGGGACAGGGGCTACAATGAGCAGTTCTTC	CASAPTRDRGYNEQFF
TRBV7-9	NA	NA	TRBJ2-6	TGTGCCAGCATTTGGACGGGGACTGGGGCCAACGTCCTGACTTTC	CASIWTGTGANVLTF
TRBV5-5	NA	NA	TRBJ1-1	TGTGCCAGCAGCTTGGCAGGGTTGCCTGAAGCTTTCTTT	CASSLAGLPEAFF
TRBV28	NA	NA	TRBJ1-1	TGTGCCAGCAGTTTGCTGAGGGACCGTACCGTAATGAACACTGAAGCTTTCTTT	CASSLLRDRTVMNTEAFF
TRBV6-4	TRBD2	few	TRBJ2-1	TGTGCCAGCAGTGTGGATAATGCGGGAGGGCTTTCTGAGCAGTTCTTC	CASSVDNAGGLSEQFF
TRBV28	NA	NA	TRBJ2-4	TGTGCCAGCAGTTTGGCAGATACAGGGCGGAACATTCAGTACTTC	CASSLADTGRNIQYF
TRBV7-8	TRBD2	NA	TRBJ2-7	TGTGCCAGCAGCCCTAGCGGGAGGGCCTACTACGAGCAGTACTTC	CASSPSGRAYYEQYF
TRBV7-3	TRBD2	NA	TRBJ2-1	TGTGCCAGCAGCTCCGGGACTAGCGGGAGGTGGGGGGAGCAGTTCTTC	CASSSGTSGRWGEQFF
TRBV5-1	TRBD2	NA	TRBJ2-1	TGCGCCAGCAGCGCCGGAGGGAGCGGGGAAGCCTACAATGAGCAGTTCTTC	CASSAGGSGEAYNEQFF
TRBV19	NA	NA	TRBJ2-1	TGTGCCAGTAGTTCTATATACAAGGCGGCCAATGAGCAGTTCTTC	CASSSIYKAANEQFF
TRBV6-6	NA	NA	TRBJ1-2	TGTGCCAGCAGCCCCGACACCCATGGCTACACCTTC	CASSPDTHGYTF
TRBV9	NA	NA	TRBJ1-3	TGTGCCAGCAGCGACGAATCCTCTGGAAACACCATATATTTT	CASSDESSGNTIYF
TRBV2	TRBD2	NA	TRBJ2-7	TGTGCCAGCAGTGAAGGGACTAGCGGGAGAGGCGAGCAGTACTTC	CASSEGTSGRGEQYF
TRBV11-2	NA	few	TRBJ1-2	TGTGCCAGCCAGGGAGACATCGACTATGGCTACACCTTC	CASQGDIDYGYTF
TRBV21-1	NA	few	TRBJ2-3	TGTGCCAGCCCCAATAAGGGCGATTATTTCACAGATACGCAGTATTTT	CASPNKGDYFTDTQYF
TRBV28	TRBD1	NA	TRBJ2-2	TGTGCCAGCCTACGATGGACAGGGGCCTTCGGGGAGCTGTTTTTT	CASLRWTGAFGELFF
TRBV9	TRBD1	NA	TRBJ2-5	TGTGCCAGCAGCGTCTCCGGGGACAGGAAGGAGACCCAGTACTTC	CASSVSGDRKETQYF